These 20 T cell receptor beta chains were all obtained from the same sample, sequenced in a study of shared clonotypes between healthy human individuals. Assay: immunoSEQ multiplex PCR; the TCRdb copy retains only in-frame clones and omits some. Of about 560,000 clones detected, 70% to 80% appear once; the ten largest clones hold more than 10%. The sequenced material came from PBMCs. Source of these receptors: a woman aged 40 to 50 in good health. Some clones in this sample may be carry-over from other donors' samples.

J is TRBJ2-5 and V is TRBV4-1; 7 nucleotides agree with TRBD2. The V and J ends lost 6 bases and 2 bases, in that order; junction bases with no gene match: 6. The CDR3 runs 14 residues. Germline CDR1 MGHRA, CDR2 YSYEKL. The CDR3 bases are TGCGCCAGCAGAGGCGGGGAGGGGCAAGAGACCCAGTACTTC. Translation gives CASRGGEGQETQYF.

The V gene is TRBV30, the J gene TRBJ2-1; 7 bases agree with TRBD1. The ends lost 1 base at V and 4 bases at J; junction bases unmatched: 7. This CDR3 spans 15 amino acids. CDR1 is GTSNPN and CDR2 is SVGIG in the germline V gene (reference sequence). CDR3 in DNA: TGTGCCTGGAGTGAAACAGGGGAGAGGTACAATGAGCAGTTCTTC. Its translation: CAWSETGERYNEQFF.

This clone has more than one count but fewer than ten. The gene calls are TRBV29-1 and TRBJ1-1; 7 bases fit TRBD1. This CDR3 spans 13 amino acids. J lost 4 bases, V lost 7 bases, and 9 bases had no gene match. CDR1 and CDR2 from the germline V gene are SQVTM and ANQGSEA. In DNA, the CDR3 is TGCAGCGGAATGACAGGGAGATCCACTGAAGCTTTCTTT. Amino acid sequence: CSGMTGRSTEAFF.

This chain connects TRBV28 to TRBJ1-2; a weak D match, TRBD1 (6 bases). CDR3 size: 15 residues. CDR1 is MDHEN, CDR2 SYDVKM, per germline. V lost 5 bases to trimming and J lost 7 bases, with 20 bases between them. In DNA, the CDR3 is TGTGCCAGCAGTACCGGGGGTGGGGGCTTATTTGGCTACACCTTC. Amino acid sequence: CASSTGGGGLFGYTF.

V is TRBV7-6 and J is TRBJ1-4, with 7 bases lining up with TRBD1. Losses at the gene ends were 5 bases for V and 5 bases for J; bases not matched to a gene: 8. CDR3 length: 15 amino acids. The germline CDR1 and CDR2 sequences are SGHVS and FNYEAQ. The CDR3 bases are TGTGCCAGCAGCCCAGGTGGGACAGCGAATGAAAAACTGTTTTTT. Translated: CASSPGGTANEKLFF.

The sample holds a few counts of this clone. Other DNA sequences in the sample encode the same CDR3. The CDR3 coding sequence is TGTGCCAGCAGCTTGGGGGATTGGAACTACTATGGCTACACCTTC. Its translation: CASSLGDWNYYGYTF. V usage is TRBV7-8 and J usage is TRBJ1-2, with D possibly being TRBD1 (5 bases). Germline CDR1 and CDR2: SGHVS and FQNEAQ. Deletions cut 3 bases from V and 3 bases from J, with 14 bases between. The CDR3 is 15 residues long.

This sequence joins TRBV28 and TRBJ2-3; maybe TRBD1 (6 bases). This CDR3 comprises 15 residues. Germline V gene sequence: CDR1 MDHEN, CDR2 SYDVKM. V was cut by 5 bases and J by 2 bases, with 14 bases left in between. This CDR3 is CASSGLQGYTDTQYF. The CDR3 nucleotides read TGTGCCAGCAGTGGATTACAGGGCTACACAGATACGCAGTATTTT.

V and J are TRBV19 and TRBJ2-5; unclear D gene. From germline, CDR1 is LNHDA and CDR2 SQIVND (reference sequence). Trimming cost V 0 bases and J 2 bases, with 10 bases left between them. This CDR3 has 15 residues. CDR3 in amino acids: CASSIDHSYQETQYF. The CDR3 DNA reads TGTGCCAGTAGTATAGATCACAGCTATCAAGAGACCCAGTACTTC.

The V gene is TRBV7-3, the J gene TRBJ2-1; D remains ambiguous. The V end was cut by 3 bases, the J end by 10 bases, with 16 bases between. Looked up from germline, CDR1 is SGHTA and CDR2 is FQGTGA. The CDR3 runs to 14 residues. For the CDR3, the DNA is TGTGCCAGCAGCTTGGGCCCTCCGCCTTCGGAGCAGTTCTTC. Its protein product is CASSLGPPPSEQFF.

J is TRBJ1-1 and V is TRBV18; no definite D call. The CDR3 is 15 residues long. Germline CDR1 reads KGHSH; CDR2 reads LQKENI. V shed 0 bases and J shed 2 bases, with 10 bases lying between them. CDR3 sequence: CASSPPRNFNTEAFF. The DNA of the CDR3 is TGTGCCAGCTCACCACCTAGGAACTTCAACACTGAAGCTTTCTTT.

This clone was counted a single time. The chain employs TRBV5-4 and TRBJ1-2; 7 bases fit TRBD1. This CDR3 is 16 amino acids long. With 0 bases clipped from V and 4 bases from J, the junction kept 9 bases outside the gene matches. CDR1 and CDR2 from the germline V gene are SGHNT and YYREEE (reference sequence). The CDR3 here is CASSLGGTDFPYGYTF. Written as DNA, the CDR3 is TGTGCCAGCAGCTTGGGGGGGACAGATTTTCCCTATGGCTACACCTTC.

This clone has only one observation. This rearrangement joins TRBV28 to TRBJ2-1, with 10 bases aligning to TRBD1. Trimming took 8 bases from V and 8 from J; bases not matched to a gene: 12. In germline, CDR1 is MDHEN, CDR2 SYDVKM. The CDR3 is 15 amino acids. Here the CDR3 reads CASLAADRGYDEQFF. Here the CDR3 DNA reads TGTGCCAGCCTTGCCGCGGACAGGGGGTACGATGAGCAGTTCTTC. Full variable domain (missing parts from reference TRBV28 and TRBJ2-1): DVKVTQSSRYLVKRTGEKVFLECVQDMDHENMFWYRQDPGLGLRLIYFSYDVKMKEKGDIPEGYSVSREKKERFSLILESASTNQTSMYLCASLAADRGYDEQFFGPGTRLTVL.

This clone was picked up a small number of times. The chain couples TRBV23-1 to TRBJ1-5; possible D gene TRBD1, 5 bases. TRBV23-1 is filed as an ORF, its function uncertain. CDR3 length: 15 amino acids. Between the trimmed V and J ends, which lost 4 bases and 3 bases, there was a span of 13 bases. DNA for the CDR3: TGCGCCAGCAGTCGCCTCGGGACCTACAATCAGCCCCAGCATTTT. The encoded protein is CASSRLGTYNQPQHF.

V usage is TRBV4-3 and J usage is TRBJ2-3; 8 positions match TRBD1. This CDR3 has 17 residues. Germline loops: CDR1 LGHNA, CDR2 YSLEER. V lost 0 bases to trimming and J lost 2 bases; unmatched junction nucleotides: 7. The CDR3 loop reads CASSQDSAGGDTDTQYF. The CDR3 bases are TGCGCCAGCAGCCAAGATTCCGCAGGGGGCGACACAGATACGCAGTATTTT.

The chain couples TRBV7-2 to TRBJ1-3; D possibly corresponds to TRBD1 (5 bases). Germline-derived CDR1 and CDR2 are SGHTA and FQGNSA. The germline V and J ends were trimmed by 5 bases and 4 bases, with 9 bases remaining between them. This CDR3 has 13 amino acids. CDR3 sequence reads: CASSRDRGNTIYF. CDR3 bases: TGTGCCAGCAGCCGGGACCGAGGAAACACCATATATTTT.

The chain has TRBV7-9 and TRBJ2-3, with TRBD2 identical over 9 bases. The CDR3 has 14 amino acids. V lost 4 bases and J lost 6; bases outside the gene matches: 5. Germline V gives CDR1 SEHNR, CDR2 FQNEAQ (reference sequence). CDR3 sequence: CASSYSSGIDTQYF. CDR3 bases: TGTGCCAGCAGCTATTCTAGCGGGATTGATACGCAGTATTTT.

In regard to this clone: Just one base apart from a much larger clone, this may be a read error. The CDR3 ends on some other residue instead of the conserved phenylalanine or tryptophan, so this is likely a read error. V usage is TRBV29-1 and J usage is TRBJ2-7; the match to TRBD2 covers 12 bases. Germline trimming cut 7 bases from V and 7 bases from J; bases unmatched to any gene: 8. CDR1 and CDR2 from the germline V gene are SQVTM and ANQGSEA. CDR3 length: 13 residues. The DNA of the CDR3 is TGCAGCGGGCGACTAGCGGGAGCCGGGGAGCAGTACCTC. This sequence encodes CSGRLAGAGEQYL.

The chain uses TRBV7-9 and TRBJ2-5; the match to TRBD1 covers 9 bases. The CDR3 runs to 15 residues. The germline CDR1 and CDR2 sequences are SEHNR and FQNEAQ (reference sequence). With 1 base clipped from V and 3 bases from J, the junction kept 3 bases outside the gene matches. DNA for the CDR3: TGTGCCAGCAGCTTAGGGGGACAGGGCAAAGAGACCCAGTACTTC. Amino acid sequence: CASSLGGQGKETQYF.

The CDR3 sequence is CASSLVTHTGNTIYF. Here the CDR3 DNA reads TGTGCCAGCAGCTTGGTTACCCATACTGGAAACACCATATATTTT. The chain uses TRBV5-6 and TRBJ1-3; D uncertain. The CDR3 is 15 amino acids. Trimming left V 0 bases short and J 2 bases short, with 9 bases between. Germline V gives CDR1 SGHDT, CDR2 YYEEEE.

This chain's CDR3 is CASSILGASGANVLTF. The CDR3 DNA reads TGTGCCAGTAGTATTCTGGGGGCCTCTGGGGCCAACGTCCTGACTTTC. J is TRBJ2-6 and V is TRBV19, with a possible D match to TRBD1 (6 bases). The CDR3 is made up of 16 amino acids. Germline CDR1 is LNHDA and CDR2 is SQIVND (reference sequence). V lost 3 bases, J lost 0 bases, and 9 bases lay in between.